The clone carrying this TCR beta chain was detected many times. What it binds is not known. An expansion of CD8+CD57+ cells by flow cytometry had been shown in patients chosen for sequencing. Everyone among the patients had severe acquired aplastic anemia. This record comes from a study of CD8+CD57+ T cells in acquired aplastic anemia. Study results and limitations: It was found that more than 25 CD8+ CDR3 sequences were shared between patients and controls.

The TCR beta profiling, which covered VDJ combination and CDR3 sequence, was carried out using genomic DNA as the template. A single record per CDR3 protein comes from TCRdb applying MiXCR to the reads. The data show about 160,000 distinct CDR3 sequences, with 70% to 80% seen just once and about 50% held by the top ten. Germline loops: CDR1 MNHEY, CDR2 SVGEGT. The V and J ends lost 8 bases and 0 bases respectively, with 11 bases between them. This CDR3 region has 15 residues. The chain joins TRBV6-2 or TRBV6-3 to TRBJ2-6; D is ambiguous. Source material: sorted CD4+, CD8+, or CD8+CD57+ T cells (not recorded which) from PBMCs. This sequence was found in a human donor with aplastic anemia. DNA of the CDR3: TGTGCCAGCTCGGATACCCTCTCTGGGGCCAACGTCCTGACTTTC. It is translated as CASSDTLSGANVLTF.